Detailed here is one TCR beta chain. This table comes from immunoSEQ multiplex PCR, and its TCRdb copy is limited to in-frame clones, with some not included. Of roughly 57,000 clones in the sample, roughly 94% were seen once. V was trimmed by 7 bases and J by 3 bases, leaving 18 bases between them. In germline, CDR1 is LNHDA, CDR2 SQIVND (reference sequence). CDR3 length equals 15 residues. The sample is drawn from a study of T cell changes during pregnancy in multiple sclerosis. The TCR was taken from a female donor with multiple sclerosis, enrolled in a pregnancy study. The source was CD8+ T cells from peripheral blood mononuclear cells, collected after pregnancy. J is TRBJ1-1 and V is TRBV19; D possibly corresponds to TRBD1 (5 bases). CDR3 protein: CASITRRGLDTEAFF. DNA for the CDR3: TGTGCCAGTATCACGCGGCGGGGGTTGGACACTGAAGCTTTCTTT.